Listed here are 10 T cell receptor beta chains from one sample, sequenced in a study of OX40 agonist ivuxolimab in advanced cancers. The library was built by means of the immunoSEQ multiplex PCR assay. TCRdb took over this immuneACCESS table, retaining in-frame rearrangements with V and J assigned. Such tables are incomplete; in checked studies, under half of the missing clones stem from an unresolved V gene, and the remainder is unexplained. Counted in this sample were some 84,000 clones; roughly 90% of them appeared once. Over 8.5% of the sample goes to the ten largest clones. The sample was CD4+ or CD8+ T cells sorted from blood, taken in a trial of the OX40 agonist ivuxolimab. These receptor sequences come from an adult with an advanced solid tumor such as melanoma, head and neck, liver or kidney cancer.

The CDR3 here is CASSLRQGGWDTEAFF. For the CDR3, the DNA is TGTGCCAGCAGCTTAAGGCAGGGAGGTTGGGACACTGAAGCTTTCTTT. The rearrangement links TRBV7-2 to TRBJ1-1; D is possibly TRBD1 (5 bases). This CDR3 is built from 16 residues. Germline CDR1 reads SGHTA; CDR2 reads FQGNSA. V dropped 2 bases and J dropped 3 bases, with 16 bases sitting between them.

The chain couples TRBV5-4 to TRBJ2-3, with no clear D. Trimming pared 2 bases from V and 6 bases from J, leaving 7 bases between. The CDR3 is 12 residues long. The V gene's germline CDR1 is SGHNT and CDR2 YYREEE (reference sequence). CDR3 region: CASSFFMDTQYF. The CDR3 nucleotides are TGTGCCAGCAGCTTTTTTATGGATACGCAGTATTTT.

This rearrangement joins TRBV5-6 to TRBJ2-1; D may be TRBD1 (5 bases). CDR3 length: 12 residues. Deletions cut 3 bases from V and 8 bases from J, with 9 bases between. Germline V gene sequence: CDR1 SGHDT, CDR2 YYEEEE. The CDR3: CASSWTKDEQFF. CDR3 DNA sequence: TGTGCCAGCAGCTGGACAAAGGATGAGCAGTTCTTC.

The chain joins TRBV21-1 to TRBJ1-5; TRBD1 is the table's D call, not checked against the DNA. TRBV21-1 is a pseudogene segment. This CDR3 has 17 residues. The chain's CDR3 is CASNTTGFRNCNQPQHF. CDR3 DNA: TGTGCCAGCAACACGACAGGTTTCCGAAATTGCAATCAGCCCCAGCATTTT.

The chain carries TRBV5-6 and TRBJ1-1, with unresolved D. V lost 0 bases to trimming and J lost 0 bases, with 6 bases between them. CDR3 length: 14 residues. The germline CDR1 and CDR2 sequences are SGHDT and YYEEEE. The CDR3 coding sequence is TGTGCCAGCAGCTTGGATCAGGTGAACACTGAAGCTTTCTTT. Its protein is CASSLDQVNTEAFF.

J is TRBJ1-1 and V is TRBV25-1; the match to TRBD1 covers 7 bases. Unmatched junction bases numbered 7, after V lost 0 bases and J lost 6 bases. The V gene's germline CDR1 is MGHDK and CDR2 SYGVNS. CDR3 length: 15 residues. This CDR3 reads CASSEYGTAYSEAFF. The CDR3, as DNA: TGTGCCAGCAGTGAATATGGGACAGCATATTCTGAAGCTTTCTTT.

CDR3 DNA: TGTGCCAGCAGCGCGCCGGGACTAGACCGTGATACGCAGTATTTT. Protein: CASSAPGLDRDTQYF. The chain joins TRBV7-9 to TRBJ2-3, with 8 bases identical to TRBD2. This CDR3 has 15 residues. Germline V gives CDR1 SEHNR, CDR2 FQNEAQ (reference sequence). The ends lost 5 bases at V and 6 bases at J; junction bases unmatched: 10.

The chain employs TRBV6-5 and TRBJ2-3; D remains unclear. This CDR3 region has 14 residues. Trimming cost V 0 bases and J 4 bases, with 8 bases left between them. Germline V gene data show CDR1 as MNHEY and CDR2 as SVGAGI. The CDR3 DNA follows: TGTGCCAGCAGTTACTCAGCCGAGGCAGATACGCAGTATTTT. Translating gives CASSYSAEADTQYF.

V is TRBV7-9 and J is TRBJ2-1; 12 bases line up with TRBD2. V was pared by 5 bases and J by 5 bases, with 4 bases of the junction left unmatched. CDR1 and CDR2 from the germline V gene are SEHNR and FQNEAQ (reference sequence). This CDR3 spans 15 amino acids. The CDR3 DNA is TGTGCCAGCAGCCACCGACTAGCGGGAGACAATGAGCAGTTCTTC. Its translation: CASSHRLAGDNEQFF.

The V call is TRBV7-9, the J call TRBJ2-1, with a weak D call TRBD2 (6 bases). There are 16 residues in the CDR3. V dropped 5 bases and J dropped 5 bases, with 19 bases sitting between them. Germline CDR1 is SEHNR and CDR2 is FQNEAQ (reference sequence). The CDR3 is CASSHPLALSDNEQFF. The CDR3 nucleotides are TGTGCCAGCAGCCACCCACTAGCCCTTTCGGACAATGAGCAGTTCTTC.